This TCR beta chain was profiled in a study of blood T cell repertoires in COVID-19. About the research overall: The study drew acute and convalescent COVID-19 samples from the United States, Italy and Spain. PBMCs, B-cell-depleted T cells, or T cells were the source of the cDNA or gDNA that made up the material.

The V gene's germline CDR1 is SGHAT and CDR2 FQDESV (reference sequence). V lost 8 bases, J lost 2 bases, and 9 bases stayed unmatched. This CDR3 region has 16 residues. Authors' methods: Estimation of nucleated cell counts relied on the amplification of reference gene primers. TCRdb's copy holds only in-frame clones and misses some; the assay was immunoSEQ multiplex PCR. D and trimming come from the DNA, and the V and J calls and clone size come from that table. Among more than 200,000 clones listed, approximately 81% were seen once. The receptor comes from a woman aged 80 or over with acute or convalescent COVID-19. Sequences were obtained from peripheral blood. The J gene is TRBJ2-5, the V gene TRBV11-1; 12 bases agree with TRBD2. The CDR3 loop reads CASGQLAGGRQETQYF. The CDR3 DNA reads as TGTGCCAGCGGGCAACTAGCGGGGGGACGACAAGAGACCCAGTACTTC.